The rows below give T cell receptor beta chains drawn from one sample of a study of T cell responses to AZD1222 COVID-19 vaccine. This table comes from immunoSEQ multiplex PCR, and its TCRdb copy is limited to in-frame clones, with some not included. The sample contains 130,000 to 150,000 clones, about nine tenths of which appear only once. The sequencing used peripheral blood, collected on day 0 of AZD1222 vaccination. All receptors come from an adult in good health. CDR3s include the opening cysteine and the closing phenylalanine or tryptophan. The order of the fields is CDR3 protein, CDR3 DNA, J gene, clone size, V gene, D gene. The D gene is left open where the match is weak. Not every row has a clone size; where given, it reads once, few, many or a size class.

CDR3: CASSPGLAGSGGELFF
DNA: TGTGCCAGCAGCCCGGGACTAGCGGGCTCTGGGGGGGAGCTGTTTTTT
J: TRBJ2-2
size: NA
V: TRBV7-3
D: TRBD2

CDR3: CASSAMTGEISYEQYF
DNA: TGTGCCAGTAGTGCGATGACAGGGGAGATCTCCTACGAGCAGTACTTC
J: TRBJ2-7
size: NA
V: TRBV19
D: TRBD1

CDR3: CASSLATVFNYGYTF
DNA: TGCGCCAGCAGCTTGGCAACAGTATTCAACTATGGCTACACCTTC
J: TRBJ1-2
size: NA
V: TRBV5-1
D: NA

CDR3: CASSPFTRDGGTYEQYF
DNA: TGTGCCAGCAGCCCATTCACCCGGGACGGAGGAACCTACGAGCAGTACTTC
J: TRBJ2-7
size: NA
V: TRBV5-4
D: NA

CDR3: CASSGDYNTEAFF
DNA: TGTGCCAGCAGTGGGGATTATAACACTGAAGCTTTCTTT
J: TRBJ1-1
size: NA
V: TRBV2
D: NA

CDR3: CASSHPGVDRASRKLFF
DNA: TGCGCCAGCAGCCACCCGGGGGTGGACAGGGCGTCGCGAAAACTGTTTTTT
J: TRBJ1-4
size: NA
V: TRBV4-1
D: TRBD1

CDR3: CAGGAMLNNEQFF
DNA: TGTGCCGGAGGGGCCATGCTGAACAATGAGCAGTTCTTC
J: TRBJ2-1
size: NA
V: TRBV5-4
D: NA

CDR3: CASSFGRIYGYTF
DNA: TGTGCCAGCAGTTTTGGACGGATCTATGGCTACACCTTC
J: TRBJ1-2
size: NA
V: TRBV12-3/TRBV12-4
D: NA

CDR3: CASSPAADTDTQYF
DNA: TGCGCCAGCAGCCCGGCGGCAGACACAGATACGCAGTATTTT
J: TRBJ2-3
size: once
V: TRBV5-1
D: NA

CDR3: CASSLSGTGGYGYTF
DNA: TGTGCCAGCAGCTTATCCGGGACAGGGGGTTATGGCTACACCTTC
J: TRBJ1-2
size: NA
V: TRBV5-4
D: TRBD1

CDR3: CASRGTRSAGELFF
DNA: TGTGCCAGTAGGGGGACTAGGAGCGCCGGGGAGCTGTTTTTT
J: TRBJ2-2
size: once
V: TRBV19
D: TRBD2

CDR3: CASTVDSSYGNTIYF
DNA: TGTGCCAGCACCGTGGATAGTAGCTACGGAAACACCATATATTTT
J: TRBJ1-3
size: NA
V: TRBV28
D: NA

CDR3: CASSFGADQPQHF
DNA: TGTGCCAGCAGCTTCGGGGCCGATCAGCCCCAGCATTTT
J: TRBJ1-5
size: NA
V: TRBV6-5
D: NA

CDR3: CASSERRQGVGGYTF
DNA: TGTGCCAGCAGTGAAAGGAGACAGGGAGTCGGTGGCTACACCTTC
J: TRBJ1-2
size: NA
V: TRBV2
D: TRBD1

CDR3: CACGLAGEEEQFF
DNA: TGTGCCTGCGGACTAGCGGGAGAAGAAGAGCAGTTCTTC
J: TRBJ2-1
size: few
V: TRBV30
D: TRBD2

CDR3: CASSLNAGGPYTGELFF
DNA: TGTGCCAGCAGCTTAAATGCGGGAGGGCCGTACACCGGGGAGCTGTTTTTT
J: TRBJ2-2
size: NA
V: TRBV11-3
D: TRBD2

CDR3: CASSFMVGNIQYF
DNA: TGCGCCAGCAGCTTTATGGTTGGAAACATTCAGTACTTC
J: TRBJ2-4
size: NA
V: TRBV5-1
D: NA

CDR3: CASSLSSGPPIKQYF
DNA: TGCGCCAGCAGCCTATCATCCGGACCACCGATAAAACAGTATTTT
J: TRBJ2-3
size: NA
V: TRBV5-1
D: NA

CDR3: CASSFRDRRTYEQYF
DNA: TGTGCCAGCAGCTTCCGGGACAGGAGAACTTACGAGCAGTACTTC
J: TRBJ2-7
size: once
V: TRBV5-6
D: TRBD1

CDR3: CASSMRQGRYQPQHF
DNA: TGTGCCAGTAGTATGCGGCAGGGGCGGTATCAGCCCCAGCATTTT
J: TRBJ1-5
size: NA
V: TRBV19
D: NA

CDR3: CAISDRAPQGAHNYQETQYF
DNA: TGTGCCATCAGTGACAGAGCTCCGCAGGGGGCACATAATTACCAAGAGACCCAGTACTTC
J: TRBJ2-5
size: NA
V: TRBV10-3
D: TRBD1

CDR3: CASIPQGARGYTF
DNA: TGTGCCAGCATCCCACAGGGGGCCCGGGGCTACACCTTC
J: TRBJ1-2
size: few
V: TRBV21-1
D: NA

CDR3: CASSAGAGTGVQETQYF
DNA: TGTGCCAGCAGCGCCGGGGCCGGGACAGGGGTACAAGAGACCCAGTACTTC
J: TRBJ2-5
size: NA
V: TRBV9
D: TRBD1

CDR3: CASSGDEYQETQYF
DNA: TGCGCCAGCAGCGGGGACGAGTACCAAGAGACCCAGTACTTC
J: TRBJ2-5
size: once
V: TRBV5-1
D: NA

CDR3: CASTPSGTYEQYF
DNA: TGTGCCAGCACCCCCTCGGGGACCTACGAGCAGTACTTC
J: TRBJ2-7
size: NA
V: TRBV28
D: NA

CDR3: CASSLPSEGRSRNEQFF
DNA: TGTGCCAGCAGTTTACCGAGTGAGGGGAGATCGAGGAATGAGCAGTTCTTC
J: TRBJ2-1
size: NA
V: TRBV28
D: NA

CDR3: CASSPLGGQTYEQYF
DNA: TGTGCCAGCAGCCCCCTAGGGGGACAGACCTACGAGCAGTACTTC
J: TRBJ2-7
size: NA
V: TRBV5-4
D: TRBD1

CDR3: CAISRDSLFEAFF
DNA: TGTGCCATCAGCCGGGACAGCCTATTTGAAGCTTTCTTT
J: TRBJ1-1
size: few
V: TRBV10-3
D: TRBD1

CDR3: CASSLGIRDYEQYF
DNA: TGTGCCAGCAGCTTAGGGATTCGGGACTACGAGCAGTACTTC
J: TRBJ2-7
size: NA
V: TRBV11-2
D: NA

CDR3: CASRASVTEAFF
DNA: TGTGCCAGCAGAGCTAGTGTCACTGAAGCTTTCTTT
J: TRBJ1-1
size: NA
V: TRBV25-1
D: NA

CDR3: CASSQALNRESEAFF
DNA: TGCGCCAGCAGCCAAGCTCTCAACAGGGAGTCTGAAGCTTTCTTT
J: TRBJ1-1
size: NA
V: TRBV4-1
D: NA

CDR3: CASSQGGINQPQHF
DNA: TGTGCCAGCAGTCAGGGGGGAATCAATCAGCCCCAGCATTTT
J: TRBJ1-5
size: NA
V: TRBV2
D: TRBD1

CDR3: CASSAIPTGDEQYF
DNA: TGTGCCAGCAGTGCGATCCCGACAGGTGACGAGCAGTACTTC
J: TRBJ2-7
size: NA
V: TRBV28
D: NA

CDR3: CASSQDLAIQYF
DNA: TGTGCCAGCAGCCAAGATCTAGCGATTCAGTACTTC
J: TRBJ2-4
size: NA
V: TRBV3-1/TRBV3-2
D: NA

CDR3: CAWGPGLAVLGQYF
DNA: TGTGCCTGGGGCCCAGGACTAGCGGTTTTGGGGCAGTACTTC
J: TRBJ2-7
size: NA
V: TRBV30
D: TRBD2

CDR3: CASSQSGSGETQYF
DNA: TGTGCCAGCAGCCAGAGCGGGAGTGGGGAGACCCAGTACTTC
J: TRBJ2-5
size: NA
V: TRBV7-9
D: TRBD2

CDR3: CASSLAGPHQFF
DNA: TGTGCCAGCAGCCTAGCGGGCCCTCATCAGTTCTTC
J: TRBJ2-1
size: NA
V: TRBV12-3/TRBV12-4
D: TRBD2

CDR3: CASSAGEISTDTQYF
DNA: TGTGCCAGCAGTGCCGGGGAAATTAGCACAGATACGCAGTATTTT
J: TRBJ2-3
size: NA
V: TRBV2
D: NA

CDR3: CSASQLRLGTDTQYF
DNA: TGCAGTGCTAGTCAACTGCGGCTTGGGACAGATACGCAGTATTTT
J: TRBJ2-3
size: NA
V: TRBV20-1
D: NA

CDR3: CASSWQDRGHNGYTF
DNA: TGTGCCAGCAGCTGGCAGGACAGGGGGCATAATGGCTACACCTTC
J: TRBJ1-2
size: NA
V: TRBV5-6
D: TRBD1

CDR3: CASSPLSGYYGYTF
DNA: TGTGCCAGCTCACCACTCTCAGGTTACTATGGCTACACCTTC
J: TRBJ1-2
size: once
V: TRBV18
D: NA

CDR3: CASSQARTKNTGELFF
DNA: TGTGCCAGCAGCCAAGCGCGGACTAAGAACACCGGGGAGCTGTTTTTT
J: TRBJ2-2
size: NA
V: TRBV3-1/TRBV3-2
D: NA

CDR3: CASSHAHNTGELFF
DNA: TGTGCCAGCAGCCACGCACATAACACCGGGGAGCTGTTTTTT
J: TRBJ2-2
size: NA
V: TRBV3-1/TRBV3-2
D: NA

CDR3: CASNLAGWVTDTQYF
DNA: TGTGCCAGCAACTTAGCGGGATGGGTGACAGATACGCAGTATTTT
J: TRBJ2-3
size: NA
V: TRBV9
D: TRBD2

CDR3: CASRPGGSTDTQYF
DNA: TGTGCCAGTAGACCGGGAGGGAGCACAGATACGCAGTATTTT
J: TRBJ2-3
size: NA
V: TRBV19
D: TRBD2

CDR3: CASSPSRAREVEKLFF
DNA: TGTGCCAGCAGCCCGTCGCGGGCCCGAGAGGTCGAAAAACTGTTTTTT
J: TRBJ1-4
size: NA
V: TRBV3-1/TRBV3-2
D: NA